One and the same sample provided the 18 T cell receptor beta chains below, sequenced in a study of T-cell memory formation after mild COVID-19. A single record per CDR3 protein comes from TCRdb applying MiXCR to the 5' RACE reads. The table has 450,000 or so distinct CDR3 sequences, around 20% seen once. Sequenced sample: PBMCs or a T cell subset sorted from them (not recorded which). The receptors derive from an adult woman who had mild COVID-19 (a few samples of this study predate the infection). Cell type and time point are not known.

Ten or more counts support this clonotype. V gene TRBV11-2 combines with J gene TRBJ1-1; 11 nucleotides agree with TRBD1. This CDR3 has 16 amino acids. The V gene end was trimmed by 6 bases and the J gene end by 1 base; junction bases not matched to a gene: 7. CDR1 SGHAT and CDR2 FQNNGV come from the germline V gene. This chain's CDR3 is CASRNSGTGGNTEAFF. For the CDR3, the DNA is TGTGCCAGCAGAAACTCCGGGACAGGGGGGAACACTGAAGCTTTCTTT.

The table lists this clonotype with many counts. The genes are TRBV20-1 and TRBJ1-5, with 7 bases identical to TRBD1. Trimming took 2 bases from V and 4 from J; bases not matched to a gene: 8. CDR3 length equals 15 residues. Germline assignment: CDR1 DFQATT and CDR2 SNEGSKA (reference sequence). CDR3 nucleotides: TGCAGTGCTAGACCAGGGGGGCGCGAAAATCAGCCCCAGCATTTT. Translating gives CSARPGGRENQPQHF.

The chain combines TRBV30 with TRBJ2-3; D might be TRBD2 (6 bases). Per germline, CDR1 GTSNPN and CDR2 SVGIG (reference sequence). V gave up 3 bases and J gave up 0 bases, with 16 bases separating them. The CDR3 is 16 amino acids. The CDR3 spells CAWSQDWDSSTDTQYF. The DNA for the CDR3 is TGTGCCTGGAGCCAGGACTGGGACTCCAGCACAGATACGCAGTATTTT.

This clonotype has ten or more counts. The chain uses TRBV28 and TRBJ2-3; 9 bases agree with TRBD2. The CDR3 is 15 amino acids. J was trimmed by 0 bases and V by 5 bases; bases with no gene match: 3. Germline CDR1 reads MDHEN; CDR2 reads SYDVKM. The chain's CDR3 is CASSPGLASTDTQYF. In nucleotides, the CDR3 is TGTGCCAGCAGTCCCGGACTAGCGAGCACAGATACGCAGTATTTT.

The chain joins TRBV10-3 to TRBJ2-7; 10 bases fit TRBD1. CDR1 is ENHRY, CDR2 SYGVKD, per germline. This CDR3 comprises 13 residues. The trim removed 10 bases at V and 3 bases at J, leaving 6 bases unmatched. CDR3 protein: CATWRTGGYEQYF. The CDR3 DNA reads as TGTGCCACCTGGCGGACAGGGGGCTACGAGCAGTACTTC.

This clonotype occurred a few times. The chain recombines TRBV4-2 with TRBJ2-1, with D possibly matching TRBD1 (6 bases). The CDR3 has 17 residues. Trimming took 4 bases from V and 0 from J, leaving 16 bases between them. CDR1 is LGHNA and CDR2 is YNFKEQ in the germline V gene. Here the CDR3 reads CASSPPQGSGSYNEQFF. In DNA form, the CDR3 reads TGTGCCAGCAGCCCTCCCCAGGGGAGTGGCTCCTACAATGAGCAGTTCTTC.

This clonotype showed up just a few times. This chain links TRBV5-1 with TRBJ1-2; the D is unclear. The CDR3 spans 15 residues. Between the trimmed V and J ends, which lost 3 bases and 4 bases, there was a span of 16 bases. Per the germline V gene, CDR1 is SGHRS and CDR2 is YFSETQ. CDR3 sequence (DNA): TGCGCCAGCAGCTATGACGGGGAGGAACCCTATGGCTACACCTTC. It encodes CASSYDGEEPYGYTF.

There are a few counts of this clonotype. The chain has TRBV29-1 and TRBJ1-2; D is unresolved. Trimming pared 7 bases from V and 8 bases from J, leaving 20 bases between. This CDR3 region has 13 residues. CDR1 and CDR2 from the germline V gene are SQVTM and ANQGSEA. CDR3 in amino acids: CSAAQHSTVGYTF. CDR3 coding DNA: TGCAGCGCCGCCCAGCATTCGACGGTCGGCTACACCTTC. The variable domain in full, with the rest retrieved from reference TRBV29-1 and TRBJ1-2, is SAVISQKPSRDICQRGTSLTIQCQVDSQVTMMFWYRQQPGQSLTLIATANQGSEATYESGFVIDKFPISRPNLTFSTLTVSNMSPEDSSIYLCSAAQHSTVGYTFGSGTRLTVV.

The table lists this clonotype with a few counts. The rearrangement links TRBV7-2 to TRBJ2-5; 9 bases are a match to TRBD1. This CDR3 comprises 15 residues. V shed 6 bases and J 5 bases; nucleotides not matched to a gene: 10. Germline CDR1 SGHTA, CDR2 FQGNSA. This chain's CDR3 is CASRKDRGDWETQYF. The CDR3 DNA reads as TGTGCCAGCAGAAAGGACAGGGGCGATTGGGAGACCCAGTACTTC. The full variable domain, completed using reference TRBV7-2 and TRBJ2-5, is GAGVSQSPSNKVTEKGKDVELRCDPISGHTALYWYRQSLGQGLEFLIYFQGNSAPDKSGLPSDRFSAERTGGSVSTLTIQRTQQEDSAVYLCASRKDRGDWETQYFGPGTRLLVL.

CDR3: CASSDQGYDYLSSYNEQFF. The CDR3 coding sequence is TGTGCCAGCAGCGATCAGGGTTACGACTATCTGAGCTCCTACAATGAGCAGTTCTTC. The chain joins TRBV9 to TRBJ2-1; perhaps D is TRBD1 or TRBD2 (5 bases each). With 3 bases removed from V and 0 bases from J, the gap between germline ends came to 22 bases. The CDR3 sequence is 19 residues long. Germline CDR1 and CDR2: SGDLS and YYNGEE.

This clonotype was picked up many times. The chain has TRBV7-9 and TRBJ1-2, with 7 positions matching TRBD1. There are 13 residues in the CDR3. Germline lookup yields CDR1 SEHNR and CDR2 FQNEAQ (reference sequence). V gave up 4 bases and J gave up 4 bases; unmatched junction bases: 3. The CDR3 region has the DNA TGTGCCAGCAGCTCCACAGGGGCCTATGGCTACACCTTC. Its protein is CASSSTGAYGYTF.

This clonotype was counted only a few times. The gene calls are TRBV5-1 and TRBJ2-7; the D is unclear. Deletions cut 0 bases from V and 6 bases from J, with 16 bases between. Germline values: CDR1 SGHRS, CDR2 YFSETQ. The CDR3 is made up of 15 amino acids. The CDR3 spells CASSLEGPLVGEQYF. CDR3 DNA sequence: TGCGCCAGCAGCTTGGAGGGCCCCTTAGTCGGCGAGCAGTACTTC.

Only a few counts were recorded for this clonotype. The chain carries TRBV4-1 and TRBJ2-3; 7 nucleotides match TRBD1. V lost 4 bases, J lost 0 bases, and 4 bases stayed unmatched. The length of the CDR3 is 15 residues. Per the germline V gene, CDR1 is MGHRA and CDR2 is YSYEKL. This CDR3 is CASSRRDSSTDTQYF. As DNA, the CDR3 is TGCGCCAGCAGCCGCCGGGACAGTAGCACAGATACGCAGTATTTT.

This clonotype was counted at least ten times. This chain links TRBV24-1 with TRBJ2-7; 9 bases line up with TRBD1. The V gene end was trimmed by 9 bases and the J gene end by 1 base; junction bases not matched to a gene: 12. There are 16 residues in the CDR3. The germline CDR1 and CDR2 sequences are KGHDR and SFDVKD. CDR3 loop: CATASTGTGTSYEQYF. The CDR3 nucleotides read TGTGCCACCGCTAGTACCGGGACAGGGACATCCTACGAGCAGTACTTC.

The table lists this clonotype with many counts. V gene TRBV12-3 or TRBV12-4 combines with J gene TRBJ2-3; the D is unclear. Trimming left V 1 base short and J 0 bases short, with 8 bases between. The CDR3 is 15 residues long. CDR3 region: CASSLGAASTDTQYF. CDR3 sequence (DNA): TGTGCCAGCAGTTTAGGTGCGGCCAGCACAGATACGCAGTATTTT.

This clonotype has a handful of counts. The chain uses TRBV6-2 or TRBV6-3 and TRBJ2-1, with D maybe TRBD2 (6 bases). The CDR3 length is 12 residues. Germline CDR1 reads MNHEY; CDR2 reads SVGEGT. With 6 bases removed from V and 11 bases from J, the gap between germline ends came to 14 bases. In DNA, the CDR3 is TGTGCCAGCAGCTCCGGGACTGTTCAGCAGTTCTTC. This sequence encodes CASSSGTVQQFF.

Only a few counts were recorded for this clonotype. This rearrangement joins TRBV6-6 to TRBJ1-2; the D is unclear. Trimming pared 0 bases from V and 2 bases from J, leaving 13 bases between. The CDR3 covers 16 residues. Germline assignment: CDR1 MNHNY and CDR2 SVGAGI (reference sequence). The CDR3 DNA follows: TGTGCCAGCAGTTACTCGACCTCAGACCCGAACTATGGCTACACCTTC. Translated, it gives CASSYSTSDPNYGYTF.

CDR3 region: CASSISSLAGFETQYF. The CDR3 DNA sequence: TGTGCCAGCAGCATCTCGTCACTAGCGGGATTTGAGACCCAGTACTTC. The genes are TRBV7-9 and TRBJ2-5; 10 positions agree with TRBD2. This CDR3 region has 16 residues. Looked up from germline, CDR1 is SEHNR and CDR2 is FQNEAQ (reference sequence). The V segment lost 5 bases and the J segment 5 bases; nucleotides outside the gene matches: 11.